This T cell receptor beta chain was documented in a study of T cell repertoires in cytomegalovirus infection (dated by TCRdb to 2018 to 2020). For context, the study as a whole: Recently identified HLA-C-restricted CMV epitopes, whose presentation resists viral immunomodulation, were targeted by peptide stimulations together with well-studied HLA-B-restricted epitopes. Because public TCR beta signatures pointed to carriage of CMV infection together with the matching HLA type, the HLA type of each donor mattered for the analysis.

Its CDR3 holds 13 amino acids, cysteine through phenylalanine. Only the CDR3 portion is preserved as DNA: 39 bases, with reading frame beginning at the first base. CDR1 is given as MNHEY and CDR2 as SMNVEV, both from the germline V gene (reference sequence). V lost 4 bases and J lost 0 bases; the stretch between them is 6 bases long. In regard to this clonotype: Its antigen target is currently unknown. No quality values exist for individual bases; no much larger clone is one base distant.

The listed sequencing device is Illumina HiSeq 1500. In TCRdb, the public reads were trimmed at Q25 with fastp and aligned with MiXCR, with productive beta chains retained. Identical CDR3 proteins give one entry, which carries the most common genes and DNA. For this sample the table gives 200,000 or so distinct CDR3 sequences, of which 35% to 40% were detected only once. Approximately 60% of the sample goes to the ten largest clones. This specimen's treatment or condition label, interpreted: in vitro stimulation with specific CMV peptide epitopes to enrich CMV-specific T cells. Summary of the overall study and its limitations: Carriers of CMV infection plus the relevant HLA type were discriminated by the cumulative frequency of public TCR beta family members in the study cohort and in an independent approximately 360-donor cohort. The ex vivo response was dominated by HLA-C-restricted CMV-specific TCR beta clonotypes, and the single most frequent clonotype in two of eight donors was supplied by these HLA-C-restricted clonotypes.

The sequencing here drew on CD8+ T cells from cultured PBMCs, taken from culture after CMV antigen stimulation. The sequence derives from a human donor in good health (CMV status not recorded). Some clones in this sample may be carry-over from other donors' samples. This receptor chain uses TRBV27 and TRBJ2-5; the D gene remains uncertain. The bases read TGTGCCAGCAGTTCGGGCAACCAAGAGACCCAGTACTTC. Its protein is CASSSGNQETQYF.